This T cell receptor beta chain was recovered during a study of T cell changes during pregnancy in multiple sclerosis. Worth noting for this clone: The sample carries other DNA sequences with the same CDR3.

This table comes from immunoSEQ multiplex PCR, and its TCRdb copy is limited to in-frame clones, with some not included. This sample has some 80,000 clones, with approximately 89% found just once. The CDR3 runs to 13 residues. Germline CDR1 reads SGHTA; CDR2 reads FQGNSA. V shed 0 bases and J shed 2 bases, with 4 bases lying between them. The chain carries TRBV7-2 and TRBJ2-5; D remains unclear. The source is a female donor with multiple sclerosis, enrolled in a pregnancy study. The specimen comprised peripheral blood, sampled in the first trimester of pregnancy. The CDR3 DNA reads TGTGCCAGCAGCTTAGCCCGTCAAGAGACCCAGTACTTC. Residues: CASSLARQETQYF.